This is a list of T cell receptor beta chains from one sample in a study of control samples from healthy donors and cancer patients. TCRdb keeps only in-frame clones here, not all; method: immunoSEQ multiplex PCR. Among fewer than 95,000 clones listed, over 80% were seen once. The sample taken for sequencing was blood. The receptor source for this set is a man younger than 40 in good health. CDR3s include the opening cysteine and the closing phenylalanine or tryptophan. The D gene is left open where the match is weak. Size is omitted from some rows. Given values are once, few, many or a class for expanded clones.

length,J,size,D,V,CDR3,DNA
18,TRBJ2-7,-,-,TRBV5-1,CASSPPQDSTTRTYEQYF,TGCGCCAGCAGCCCCCCCCAGGACAGCACCACGCGAACCTACGAGCAGTACTTC
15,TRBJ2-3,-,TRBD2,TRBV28,CASSGGGYRTDTQYF,TGTGCCAGCAGCGGGGGGGGATACCGCACAGATACGCAGTATTTT
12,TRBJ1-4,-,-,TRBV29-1,CSVGRNNEKLFF,TGCAGCGTTGGGCGAAATAATGAAAAACTGTTTTTT
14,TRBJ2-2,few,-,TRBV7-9,CASSLAASTGELFF,TGTGCCAGCAGCTTAGCCGCGAGCACCGGGGAGCTGTTTTTT
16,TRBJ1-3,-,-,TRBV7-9,CASSLNRDTSGNTIYF,TGTGCCAGCAGCCTGAACCGGGACACTTCTGGAAACACCATATATTTT
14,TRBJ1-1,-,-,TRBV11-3,CASSRTGRSTEAFF,TGTGCCAGCAGCCGTACAGGGAGGTCAACTGAAGCTTTCTTT
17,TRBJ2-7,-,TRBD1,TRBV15,CATSRGFRRQGFDEQYF,TGTGCCACCAGCAGGGGCTTCCGGAGACAGGGATTTGACGAGCAGTACTTC
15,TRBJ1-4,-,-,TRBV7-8,CASSPLRATNEKLFF,TGTGCCAGCAGCCCCTTAAGGGCAACTAATGAAAAACTGTTTTTT
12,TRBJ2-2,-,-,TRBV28,CASRGGVRELFF,TGTGCCAGCAGAGGTGGGGTCCGGGAGCTGTTTTTT
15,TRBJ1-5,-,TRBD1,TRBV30,CAWSPGTVSNQPQHF,TGTGCCTGGAGTCCCGGGACAGTTAGCAATCAGCCCCAGCATTTT
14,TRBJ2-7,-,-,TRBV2,CASSETPGIYEQYF,TGTGCCAGCAGTGAAACCCCGGGGATCTACGAGCAGTACTTC
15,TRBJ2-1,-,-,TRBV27,CASRLLLRPNNEQFF,TGTGCCAGCAGATTGCTGCTGCGGCCTAACAATGAGCAGTTCTTC
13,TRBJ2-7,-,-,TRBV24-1,CATSAVPNYEQYF,TGTGCCACCAGTGCCGTGCCCAACTACGAGCAGTACTTC
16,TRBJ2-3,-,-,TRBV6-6,CASSYSRTSPLDTQYF,TGTGCCAGCAGTTACTCGAGAACTAGCCCGCTGGATACGCAGTATTTT
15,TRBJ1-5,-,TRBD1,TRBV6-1,CASSERTGRGQPQHF,TGTGCCAGCAGTGAAAGGACAGGAAGAGGTCAGCCCCAGCATTTT
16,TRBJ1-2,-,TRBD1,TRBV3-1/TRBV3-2,CASSQGTGASYTGYTF,TGTGCCAGCAGCCAAGGGACAGGGGCCTCCTACACTGGCTACACCTTC
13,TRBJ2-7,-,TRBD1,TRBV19,CGTRDRGSYEQYF,TGTGGAACTCGGGACAGGGGGTCCTACGAGCAGTACTTC
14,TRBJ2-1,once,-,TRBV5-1,CASSLGLDYDEQFF,TGCGCCAGCAGCTTGGGACTTGACTACGATGAGCAGTTCTTC
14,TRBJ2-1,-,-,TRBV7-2,CASSLRFPYNEQFF,TGTGCCAGCAGCTTACGATTTCCCTACAATGAGCAGTTCTTC
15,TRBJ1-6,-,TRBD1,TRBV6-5,CASSYGDRDNSPLHF,TGTGCCAGCAGTTACGGCGACAGGGATAATTCACCCCTCCACTTT
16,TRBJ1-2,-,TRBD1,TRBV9,CASSLDLGQGAYGYTF,TGTGCCAGCAGCCTCGACCTTGGACAGGGGGCATATGGCTACACCTTC
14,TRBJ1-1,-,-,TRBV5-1,CASSQEGGNTEAFF,TGCGCCAGCAGTCAGGAGGGTGGGAACACTGAAGCTTTCTTT
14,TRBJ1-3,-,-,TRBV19,CASSIDRSGNTIYF,TGTGCCAGTAGTATAGATAGGTCTGGAAACACCATATATTTT
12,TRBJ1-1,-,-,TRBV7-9,CASSLGQSEAFF,TGTGCCAGCAGCTTAGGGCAGAGCGAAGCTTTCTTT
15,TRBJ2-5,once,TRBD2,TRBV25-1,CASSAAGGLGETQYF,TGTGCCAGCAGTGCGGCGGGGGGGCTAGGGGAGACCCAGTACTTC
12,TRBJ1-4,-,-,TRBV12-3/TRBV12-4,CASGTRLWKLFF,TGTGCCAGCGGGACACGGCTGTGGAAACTGTTTTTT
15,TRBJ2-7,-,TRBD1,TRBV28,CASSITGTADYEQYF,TGTGCCAGCAGCATTACCGGGACAGCCGACTACGAGCAGTACTTC
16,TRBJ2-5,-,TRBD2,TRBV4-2,CASSQGVGGGTETQYF,TGTGCCAGCAGCCAGGGCGTTGGGGGAGGGACAGAGACCCAGTACTTC
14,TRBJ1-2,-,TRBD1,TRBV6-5,CASRRQGASRGYTF,TGTGCCAGCCGTCGACAGGGGGCGAGCCGTGGCTACACCTTC
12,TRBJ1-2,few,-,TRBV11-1,CASSLGTYGYTF,TGTGCCAGCAGCTTAGGCACCTATGGCTACACCTTC
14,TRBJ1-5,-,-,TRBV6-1,CASSDRASNQPQHF,TGTGCCAGCAGTGACAGGGCTAGCAATCAGCCCCAGCATTTT